The 19 T cell receptor beta chains in this list originate from one sample, sequenced in a study of blood T cell repertoires in COVID-19. This table comes from immunoSEQ multiplex PCR, and its TCRdb copy is limited to in-frame clones, with some not included. The data show around 82,000 clones, approximately 85% seen once. Sequencing input: peripheral blood. These TCRs come from a man aged 50-59 years with COVID-19, enrolled during active disease.

The V gene is TRBV7-9, the J gene TRBJ1-2, with a weak D call TRBD1 (5 bases). The ends were cut back, 1 base at V and 1 base at J, with 10 bases in the middle. CDR3 length equals 15 residues. CDR1 is SEHNR, CDR2 FQNEAQ, per germline (reference sequence). The CDR3 DNA is TGTGCCAGCAGCTTAGACACAGGTCTTAACTATGGCTACACCTTC. Translating it yields CASSLDTGLNYGYTF.

This sequence joins TRBV5-1 and TRBJ2-7; a possible D gene is TRBD1 (6 bases). Germline lookup yields CDR1 SGHRS and CDR2 YFSETQ. The CDR3 sequence is 14 residues long. V lost 8 bases to trimming and J lost 0 bases, with 15 bases between them. The CDR3 sequence is CASKTGHSSYEQYF. The CDR3 DNA reads TGCGCCAGTAAAACAGGGCATTCCTCCTACGAGCAGTACTTC.

The rearrangement joins TRBV6-2 or TRBV6-3 to TRBJ2-2; D may be TRBD1 (5 bases). With 6 bases removed from V and 4 bases from J, the gap between germline ends came to 12 bases. In germline, CDR1 is MNHEY, CDR2 SVGEGT. The CDR3 is made up of 14 amino acids. Here the CDR3 DNA reads TGTGCCAGCAGACCTGACAGTCTCACCGGGGAGCTGTTTTTT. Translating it yields CASRPDSLTGELFF.

This rearrangement joins TRBV5-1 to TRBJ2-3, with TRBD2 matching over 8 bases. V lost 2 bases to trimming and J lost 4 bases; unmatched junction nucleotides: 6. Germline CDR1 and CDR2: SGHRS and YFSETQ. The CDR3 loop spans 15 amino acids. CDR3 residues: CASSLSGSWADTQYF. The CDR3 coding sequence is TGCGCCAGCAGCTTAAGCGGGAGCTGGGCAGATACGCAGTATTTT.

The chain uses TRBV15 and TRBJ1-5; 9 bases align to TRBD1. Germline assignment: CDR1 LNHNV and CDR2 YYDKDF (reference sequence). Trimming cost V 1 base and J 5 bases; bases outside gene matches: 9. This CDR3 has 17 residues. CDR3 bases: TGTGCCACCAGCAGAGCCCATACGGACAGGGGCGATCAGCCCCAGCATTTT. Translating it yields CATSRAHTDRGDQPQHF.

This chain links TRBV24-1 with TRBJ2-5; the match to TRBD2 covers 10 bases. V lost 4 bases to trimming and J lost 5 bases; unmatched junction nucleotides: 9. Germline-derived CDR1 and CDR2 are KGHDR and SFDVKD. There are 16 residues in the CDR3. DNA of the CDR3: TGTGCCACCAGTGAGTGGACTAGCGGATCGAAGGAGACCCAGTACTTC. Translating gives CATSEWTSGSKETQYF.

The sample holds one count of this clone. The chain recombines TRBV19 with TRBJ2-1; TRBD2 aligns across 7 bases. J was trimmed by 2 bases and V by 5 bases; bases with no gene match: 3. The germline V gene encodes CDR1 LNHDA and CDR2 SQIVND (reference sequence). CDR3 length: 14 amino acids. The chain's CDR3 is CASSGGRAYNEQFF. The CDR3, as DNA: TGTGCCAGTAGTGGGGGGAGGGCCTACAATGAGCAGTTCTTC.

The chain joins TRBV6-5 to TRBJ2-7; 13 nucleotides match TRBD2. The length of the CDR3 is 14 residues. The V gene's germline CDR1 is MNHEY and CDR2 SVGAGI. Trimming cost V 0 bases and J 13 bases; bases outside gene matches: 6. The CDR3 loop reads CASSYSTSGRGPYF. DNA of the CDR3: TGTGCCAGCAGTTACTCAACTAGCGGGAGGGGTCCCTACTTC.

The V call is TRBV7-9, the J call TRBJ2-1, with 8 bases fitting TRBD2. The V gene end was trimmed by 8 bases and the J gene end by 2 bases; junction bases not matched to a gene: 8. The germline gives CDR1 SEHNR, CDR2 FQNEAQ (reference sequence). This CDR3 has 15 amino acids. CDR3 coding DNA: TGTGCCAGCGACATTAGCGGGAAGCCCTACAATGAGCAGTTCTTC. Translated: CASDISGKPYNEQFF.

For the CDR3, the DNA is TGTGCCACCCAAACCAGGGGGGACTATGGCTACACCTTC. Its translation: CATQTRGDYGYTF. The gene calls are TRBV6-5 and TRBJ1-2, with 7 positions matching TRBD1. Germline lookup yields CDR1 MNHEY and CDR2 SVGAGI. V shed 10 bases and J 3 bases; nucleotides not matched to a gene: 8. The CDR3 spans 13 residues.

The chain joins TRBV14 to TRBJ2-2, with D possibly TRBD2 on 5 matching bases. The CDR3 is 16 residues long. With 5 bases removed from V and 1 base from J, the gap between germline ends came to 14 bases. Looked up from germline, CDR1 is SGHDN and CDR2 is FVKESK. The CDR3 bases are TGTGCCAGCAGCATGGACTCCCTTTTGAACACCGGGGAGCTGTTTTTT. Translating gives CASSMDSLLNTGELFF.

CDR3 bases: TGTGCCAGCAGCGTAGCTGGGGGGGAGACACCCCTCCACTTT. Its translation is CASSVAGGETPLHF. The V and J genes are TRBV9 and TRBJ1-6; the D gene is possibly TRBD1 (5 bases). The germline V gene has CDR1 SGDLS and CDR2 YYNGEE. The CDR3 spans 14 residues. V was trimmed by 0 bases and J by 11 bases, leaving 12 bases between them.

The chain carries TRBV6-1 and TRBJ2-7; the D gene is possibly TRBD2 (6 bases). Trimming left V 4 bases short and J 2 bases short, with 18 bases between. CDR3 size: 16 residues. CDR1 is MNHNS and CDR2 is SASEGT in the germline V gene. CDR3 sequence reads: CASSALTRGLPYEQYF. The CDR3 region has the DNA TGTGCCAGCAGTGCCCTCACGCGGGGTCTGCCCTACGAGCAGTACTTC.

The rearrangement uses TRBV30 and TRBJ1-6; D not certain. Trimming took off 3 bases at V and 10 bases at J, with 16 bases between the two ends. CDR3 size: 14 residues. From germline, CDR1 is GTSNPN and CDR2 SVGIG (reference sequence). As DNA, the CDR3 is TGTGCCTGGAGCGCAATGGCCGGCGGCTCACCCCTCCACTTT. Residues: CAWSAMAGGSPLHF.

The CDR3 loop reads CASSRWRGSGILAKNIQYF. CDR3 coding DNA: TGTGCCAGCAGCCGATGGAGGGGTAGCGGGATACTAGCCAAAAACATTCAGTACTTC. The V and J genes are TRBV5-4 and TRBJ2-4; 8 nucleotides align to TRBD2. The germline CDR1 and CDR2 sequences are SGHNT and YYREEE (reference sequence). The CDR3 extends over 19 amino acids. Unmatched junction bases numbered 15, after V lost 4 bases and J lost 0 bases.

In its sample, this clone was seen once. The rearrangement uses TRBV20-1 and TRBJ2-1, with no clear D. Looked up from germline, CDR1 is DFQATT and CDR2 is SNEGSKA (reference sequence). V lost 5 bases and J lost 8, with 10 bases in between. The CDR3 loop spans 11 amino acids. CDR3 in amino acids: CSAGQADEQFF. DNA for the CDR3: TGCAGTGCTGGCCAGGCCGATGAGCAGTTCTTC.

The chain employs TRBV19 and TRBJ2-6, with D perhaps TRBD2 (6 bases). The ends were cut back, 5 bases at V and 4 bases at J, with 12 bases in the middle. The CDR3 totals 15 residues. CDR1 and CDR2 (germline): LNHDA, SQIVND (reference sequence). The CDR3 DNA is TGTGCCAGTAGTCAGGACGGACTAGGGGCCAACGTCCTGACTTTC. Protein product: CASSQDGLGANVLTF.

The rearrangement uses TRBV6-5 and TRBJ1-4; TRBD1 might be the D (5 bases). The CDR3 is 15 amino acids. In germline, CDR1 is MNHEY, CDR2 SVGAGI. Deletions cut 3 bases from V and 8 bases from J, with 16 bases between. CDR3 nucleotide sequence: TGTGCCAGCAGTTATCGCCGTCAGGGTGGGGAAAAACTGTTTTTT. The encoded protein is CASSYRRQGGEKLFF.

J is TRBJ1-4 and V is TRBV11-2, with no clear D. This CDR3 region has 11 residues. V was pared by 9 bases and J by 8 bases, with 10 bases between. The germline CDR1 and CDR2 sequences are SGHAT and FQNNGV. The CDR3 region has the DNA TGTGCCAGGAGGTGGGAGGAAAAACTGTTTTTT. Amino acids: CARRWEEKLFF.